This entry lists 5 T cell receptor beta chains sequenced from one sample in a study of CD8+ T cells in alopecia areata. Treatment reported: oral pan-JAK inhibitor, 5-10 mg twice daily. Alopecia areata patients gave lesional scalp punch biopsies and peripheral blood samples. RNA extraction was followed by reverse transcription into cDNA, which acted as the sequencing template. Method: immunoSEQ multiplex PCR; TCRdb's copy keeps in-frame clones and lacks some. The sample carries 4,400 or so clones, about three fifths recorded once. The source material was skin, sampled at approximately week 36, from a patient treated with tofacitinib. All receptors derive from a human donor with alopecia areata.

The V and J genes are TRBV5-5 and TRBJ2-5, with D uncertain. Trimming stripped 1 base from V and 5 bases from J, with 6 bases between. Germline CDR1 is SGHKS and CDR2 is YYEKEE (reference sequence). This CDR3 is built from 12 residues. The CDR3 DNA reads TGTGCCAGCAGCTTGAGCGTTGAGACCCAGTACTTC. It encodes CASSLSVETQYF.

The rearrangement joins TRBV5-4 to TRBJ1-2; D perhaps matches TRBD1 (6 bases). With 1 base removed from V and 8 bases from J, the gap between germline ends came to 18 bases. Germline loops: CDR1 SGHNT, CDR2 YYREEE (reference sequence). The CDR3 runs to 15 residues. The CDR3, as DNA: TGTGCCAGCAGCTTGCGAAGGGAACAGGGAGGAGGCTACACCTTC. This sequence encodes CASSLRREQGGGYTF.

The rearrangement links TRBV19 to TRBJ2-7; tentatively, D is TRBD2 (5 bases). Trimming stripped 4 bases from V and 0 bases from J, with 7 bases between. CDR3 length: 13 residues. Germline CDR1 and CDR2: LNHDA and SQIVND (reference sequence). In nucleotides, the CDR3 is TGTGCCAGTAGTACGGGGAGCTCCTACGAGCAGTACTTC. Amino acid sequence: CASSTGSSYEQYF.

This clone was observed a handful of times. The J gene is TRBJ2-5, the V gene TRBV5-1; no firm D call. Germline V CDR1 and CDR2: SGHRS, YFSETQ. V lost 0 bases and J 3 bases, leaving 3 bases between the germline ends. The length of the CDR3 is 12 residues. This CDR3 reads CASSLEEETQYF. As DNA, the CDR3 is TGCGCCAGCAGCTTGGAAGAAGAGACCCAGTACTTC.

In this sample, this clone turned up a few times. V gene TRBV5-1 combines with J gene TRBJ2-1, with 7 bases identical to TRBD1. Germline V CDR1 and CDR2: SGHRS, YFSETQ. V shed 3 bases and J 2 bases; nucleotides not matched to a gene: 8. The CDR3 totals 16 residues. CDR3 nucleotides: TGCGCCAGCAGCTCGGGGACAGTCGCCACCTACAATGAGCAGTTCTTC. Translated: CASSSGTVATYNEQFF.